These T cell receptor beta chains were read from a single sample in a study of CD8 T cells in ankylosing spondylitis. TCRdb re-called the 5' RACE reads through MiXCR, storing one row per CDR3 protein. The table lists 500,000 or so distinct CDR3 sequences, over 4% of them singletons. The sample consisted of blood, either unsorted or a sorted T cell fraction (not recorded which). The receptors were sampled from a male donor with ankylosing spondylitis. Both conserved end residues are part of each CDR3. Fields, in order: D gene, V gene, clone size, J gene, CDR3 protein, CDR3 DNA. D genes are given only for firm matches. Size is omitted from some rows. Given values are once, few, many or a class for expanded clones.

D: .
V: TRBV6-5
size: many
J: TRBJ1-2
CDR3: CASSYGRGVSYGYTF
DNA: TGTGCCAGCAGTTACGGGCGGGGGGTTTCATATGGCTACACCTTC

D: TRBD2
V: TRBV20-1
size: many
J: TRBJ2-7
CDR3: CSASRKMGGGVREQYF
DNA: TGCAGTGCTAGTCGAAAAATGGGCGGGGGGGTTCGCGAGCAGTACTTC

D: TRBD2
V: TRBV7-3
size: many
J: TRBJ2-2
CDR3: CASSSGLAGTGELFF
DNA: TGTGCCAGCAGCTCAGGACTAGCGGGGACCGGGGAGCTGTTTTTT

D: .
V: TRBV5-1
size: many
J: TRBJ2-7
CDR3: CASSLVGRVNEQYF
DNA: TGCGCCAGCAGCTTGGTTGGCAGGGTAAACGAGCAGTACTTC

D: .
V: TRBV5-5
size: .
J: TRBJ2-7
CDR3: CASSLGRVSSYEQYF
DNA: TGTGCCAGCAGCTTGGGCAGGGTTTCTAGCTACGAGCAGTACTTC

D: .
V: TRBV20-1
size: many
J: TRBJ1-6
CDR3: CSASPTWSPLHF
DNA: TGCAGTGCTAGTCCTACCTGGTCACCCCTCCACTTT

D: .
V: TRBV5-1
size: .
J: TRBJ2-7
CDR3: CASSFGDTLYEQYF
DNA: TGCGCCAGCAGCTTTGGCGACACCCTATACGAGCAGTACTTC

D: TRBD2
V: TRBV10-2
size: many
J: TRBJ2-5
CDR3: CASKGSGSLLGTQYF
DNA: TGCGCCAGCAAAGGTAGCGGGAGTCTCCTCGGGACCCAGTACTTC

D: TRBD1
V: TRBV29-1
size: many
J: TRBJ2-6
CDR3: CSATGGTGANVLTF
DNA: TGCAGCGCTACAGGGGGCACGGGGGCCAACGTCCTGACTTTC

D: .
V: TRBV25-1
size: few
J: TRBJ2-5
CDR3: CASSGGWGTRETQYF
DNA: TGTGCCAGCAGTGGGGGATGGGGGACGAGAGAGACCCAGTACTTC

D: .
V: TRBV5-1
size: many
J: TRBJ2-4
CDR3: CASRSTREENIQYF
DNA: TGCGCCAGCAGGTCGACCAGGGAGGAAAACATTCAGTACTTC

D: TRBD1
V: TRBV5-1
size: many
J: TRBJ2-1
CDR3: CASSWGQAKGDEQFF
DNA: TGCGCCAGCAGCTGGGGACAGGCAAAGGGCGATGAGCAGTTCTTC

D: TRBD1
V: TRBV5-6
size: many
J: TRBJ1-4
CDR3: CASSQVGTGEEKLFF
DNA: TGTGCCAGCAGCCAGGTGGGGACAGGGGAGGAAAAACTGTTTTTT

D: .
V: TRBV7-3
size: many
J: TRBJ2-2
CDR3: CASSLGSFPGELFF
DNA: TGTGCCAGCAGCCTTGGGTCGTTCCCCGGGGAGCTGTTTTTT

D: TRBD1
V: TRBV11-3
size: few
J: TRBJ2-7
CDR3: CASSVDRGSGEQYF
DNA: TGTGCCAGCAGCGTGGACAGGGGATCCGGCGAGCAGTACTTC

D: .
V: TRBV12-3/TRBV12-4
size: many
J: TRBJ1-1
CDR3: CASRPPPRNTEAFF
DNA: TGTGCCAGCCGTCCCCCCCCCAGGAACACTGAAGCTTTCTTT

D: TRBD1
V: TRBV28
size: many
J: TRBJ2-1
CDR3: CASSRPLGTGGNSNEQFF
DNA: TGTGCCAGCAGTCGCCCTCTCGGGACAGGGGGCAACTCCAATGAGCAGTTCTTC

D: TRBD1
V: TRBV4-3
size: many
J: TRBJ1-1
CDR3: CASSLDTGAGTEAFF
DNA: TGCGCCAGCAGCCTGGACACAGGGGCGGGAACTGAAGCTTTCTTT

D: .
V: TRBV6-5
size: many
J: TRBJ2-3
CDR3: CASSYSRFPPGDTQYF
DNA: TGTGCCAGCAGTTACTCGCGCTTTCCTCCGGGGGATACGCAGTATTTT

D: .
V: TRBV27
size: many
J: TRBJ1-6
CDR3: CATLPLHF
DNA: TGTGCCACCCTACCCCTCCACTTT

D: .
V: TRBV7-2
size: few
J: TRBJ2-5
CDR3: CASSPKVLQETQYF
DNA: TGTGCCAGCAGCCCAAAGGTTCTCCAAGAGACCCAGTACTTC

D: .
V: TRBV20-1
size: many
J: TRBJ1-5
CDR3: CSARAPGQPQHF
DNA: TGCAGTGCTAGAGCCCCGGGGCAGCCCCAGCATTTT

D: TRBD1
V: TRBV28
size: few
J: TRBJ1-5
CDR3: CASSLGPGQGARGNQPQHF
DNA: TGTGCCAGCAGTTTAGGCCCAGGACAGGGGGCGCGCGGCAATCAGCCCCAGCATTTT

D: TRBD1
V: TRBV27
size: many
J: TRBJ2-7
CDR3: CASRTGGFSYEQYF
DNA: TGTGCCAGCCGGACAGGGGGCTTCTCCTACGAGCAGTACTTC

D: .
V: TRBV12-3/TRBV12-4
size: many
J: TRBJ1-5
CDR3: CASSSLERYQPQHF
DNA: TGTGCCAGCAGTTCCTTGGAGCGTTATCAGCCCCAGCATTTT

D: TRBD2
V: TRBV2
size: many
J: TRBJ2-1
CDR3: CASLAGLAGGEQFF
DNA: TGTGCCAGCTTGGCCGGACTAGCGGGAGGAGAGCAGTTCTTC

D: .
V: TRBV10-2
size: .
J: TRBJ2-7
CDR3: CASSTWGGVSEQYF
DNA: TGCGCCAGCAGCACTTGGGGTGGGGTGAGCGAGCAGTACTTC

D: .
V: TRBV2
size: .
J: TRBJ2-7
CDR3: CASLRGRYEQYF
DNA: TGTGCCAGCTTAAGGGGAAGGTACGAGCAGTACTTC

D: TRBD1
V: TRBV5-5
size: few
J: TRBJ2-1
CDR3: CASSLVGQGTREQFF
DNA: TGTGCCAGCAGCTTGGTGGGACAGGGGACAAGAGAGCAGTTCTTC

D: .
V: TRBV7-2
size: many
J: TRBJ1-3
CDR3: CASSRALSSSGNTIYF
DNA: TGTGCCAGCAGCCGAGCCCTCAGCAGCTCTGGAAACACCATATATTTT

D: .
V: TRBV7-2
size: few
J: TRBJ2-3
CDR3: CASSLEGGPQYF
DNA: TGTGCCAGCAGCTTAGAGGGCGGCCCGCAGTATTTT

D: .
V: TRBV9
size: many
J: TRBJ1-1
CDR3: CASSVTPQNTEAFF
DNA: TGTGCCAGCAGCGTAACGCCCCAGAACACTGAAGCTTTCTTT

D: TRBD2
V: TRBV20-1
size: many
J: TRBJ2-3
CDR3: CSARALLRGETDTQYF
DNA: TGCAGTGCTAGAGCCCTTCTTCGGGGGGAGACAGATACGCAGTATTTT

D: TRBD1
V: TRBV5-1
size: many
J: TRBJ1-6
CDR3: CASSWGDRGNSPLHF
DNA: TGCGCCAGCAGCTGGGGCGACAGGGGTAATTCACCCCTCCACTTT

D: .
V: TRBV7-9
size: .
J: TRBJ1-2
CDR3: CASSYSPRGAGYTF
DNA: TGTGCCAGCAGCTACAGCCCCCGGGGGGCTGGCTACACCTTC

D: .
V: TRBV6-1
size: few
J: TRBJ2-1
CDR3: CASSPPGGSWNEQFF
DNA: TGTGCCAGCAGCCCGCCGGGGGGCTCATGGAATGAGCAGTTCTTC

D: TRBD1
V: TRBV12-3/TRBV12-4
size: .
J: TRBJ1-5
CDR3: CASKGTGVFNQPQHF
DNA: TGTGCCAGCAAGGGGACAGGGGTCTTCAATCAGCCCCAGCATTTT

D: .
V: TRBV7-2
size: .
J: TRBJ2-7
CDR3: CASSVRDTYEQYF
DNA: TGTGCCAGCAGCGTGCGGGACACCTACGAGCAGTACTTC

D: .
V: TRBV5-6
size: many
J: TRBJ1-4
CDR3: CASSSGDLNEKLFF
DNA: TGTGCCAGCAGCTCCGGGGACCTTAATGAAAAACTGTTTTTT

D: .
V: TRBV28
size: many
J: TRBJ1-5
CDR3: CASSLEAYPQHF
DNA: TGTGCCAGCAGTTTAGAGGCCTACCCCCAGCATTTT

D: TRBD1
V: TRBV12-3/TRBV12-4
size: many
J: TRBJ2-2
CDR3: CATVRDRALTGELFF
DNA: TGTGCCACGGTTCGGGACAGGGCTTTGACCGGGGAGCTGTTTTTT

D: .
V: TRBV18
size: many
J: TRBJ1-1
CDR3: CASSSRRDTEAFF
DNA: TGTGCCAGCTCCTCTCGGCGGGACACTGAAGCTTTCTTT

D: TRBD2
V: TRBV10-3
size: .
J: TRBJ2-3
CDR3: CAISEGSGRAGTDTQYF
DNA: TGTGCCATCAGTGAGGGGAGCGGGAGGGCCGGGACAGATACGCAGTATTTT

D: .
V: TRBV9
size: many
J: TRBJ2-1
CDR3: CASSVGSFSYNEQFF
DNA: TGTGCCAGCAGCGTAGGTTCCTTCTCCTACAATGAGCAGTTCTTC

D: TRBD1
V: TRBV10-2
size: many
J: TRBJ2-3
CDR3: CASRGTRQGSSGDTQYF
DNA: TGCGCCAGCAGAGGTACTCGACAGGGGTCTTCGGGCGATACGCAGTATTTT

D: TRBD2
V: TRBV7-8
size: many
J: TRBJ2-1
CDR3: CASSLIAGGSSYNEQFF
DNA: TGTGCCAGCAGCTTGATTGCGGGGGGGAGCTCCTACAATGAGCAGTTCTTC

D: .
V: TRBV29-1
size: many
J: TRBJ1-2
CDR3: CSVYTFGDYGYTF
DNA: TGCAGCGTTTACACATTTGGGGACTATGGCTACACCTTC

D: TRBD2
V: TRBV28
size: many
J: TRBJ2-1
CDR3: CASTIRGVGPPRNEQFF
DNA: TGTGCCAGCACAATCCGGGGGGTGGGGCCACCGAGGAATGAGCAGTTCTTC

D: .
V: TRBV28
size: few
J: TRBJ2-1
CDR3: CASSPGLSGYEQFF
DNA: TGTGCCAGCAGCCCCGGACTATCAGGGTACGAGCAGTTCTTC

D: TRBD2
V: TRBV18
size: .
J: TRBJ2-3
CDR3: CASSTSGSTDTQYF
DNA: TGTGCCAGCTCGACTAGCGGGAGCACAGATACGCAGTATTTT

D: .
V: TRBV9
size: many
J: TRBJ1-1
CDR3: CASSRGGVATEAFF
DNA: TGTGCCAGCAGCAGAGGGGGGGTGGCCACTGAAGCTTTCTTT

D: TRBD1
V: TRBV28
size: few
J: TRBJ1-3
CDR3: CASSFGTALSGNTIYF
DNA: TGTGCCAGCAGTTTCGGGACAGCCCTCTCTGGAAACACCATATATTTT

D: .
V: TRBV5-6
size: .
J: TRBJ1-4
CDR3: CASSPGLLGGALLF
DNA: TGTGCCAGCAGCCCCGGACTCCTCGGCGGAGCACTGCTTTTT

D: .
V: TRBV14
size: many
J: TRBJ1-4
CDR3: CASSARASAREKLFF
DNA: TGTGCCAGCAGCGCCAGGGCAAGTGCGCGGGAAAAACTGTTTTTT

D: .
V: TRBV20-1
size: many
J: TRBJ2-1
CDR3: CSARDQRLFIYNEQFF
DNA: TGCAGTGCTAGAGATCAGCGGCTCTTCATCTACAATGAGCAGTTCTTC

D: TRBD2
V: TRBV6-5
size: .
J: TRBJ2-3
CDR3: CASSYSPLAGATDTQYF
DNA: TGTGCCAGCAGTTACTCCCCACTTGCGGGAGCCACAGATACGCAGTATTTT

D: TRBD1
V: TRBV7-3
size: many
J: TRBJ2-7
CDR3: CANHRGYYEQYF
DNA: TGTGCTAACCACAGGGGGTACTACGAGCAGTACTTC

D: .
V: TRBV20-1
size: many
J: TRBJ1-1
CDR3: CSAREGRNTEAFF
DNA: TGCAGTGCTAGAGAGGGTCGGAACACTGAAGCTTTCTTT